The 31 T cell receptor beta chains below come from one sample, sequenced in a study of blood T cell repertoires in COVID-19. Profiled with immunoSEQ multiplex PCR; TCRdb holds only in-frame clones, not every one. The data contain roughly 68,000 clones, 76% of them singletons. The sample consisted of peripheral blood. The receptors were gathered from a man aged 60-69 years with COVID-19, enrolled during active disease.

The chain uses TRBV30 and TRBJ1-6, with 8 bases lining up with TRBD1. Germline V gene data show CDR1 as GTSNPN and CDR2 as SVGIG (reference sequence). The V segment lost 4 bases and the J segment 7 bases; nucleotides outside the gene matches: 6. CDR3 length: 14 amino acids. The CDR3 DNA sequence: TGTGCCTGGAACAGGGACAGGCCAAATTCACCCCTCCACTTT. It yields the protein CAWNRDRPNSPLHF.

The gene calls are TRBV5-6 and TRBJ1-1; TRBD1 is a possible D gene (6 bases). The CDR3 covers 15 residues. Trimming cost V 3 bases and J 3 bases, with 15 bases left between them. The V gene's germline CDR1 is SGHDT and CDR2 YYEEEE. The CDR3 sequence: CASSYYREWDTEAFF. For the CDR3, the DNA is TGTGCCAGCAGCTACTACAGGGAGTGGGACACTGAAGCTTTCTTT.

This rearrangement joins TRBV7-3 to TRBJ1-5; unclear D gene. Germline loops: CDR1 SGHTA, CDR2 FQGTGA. The CDR3 loop spans 13 amino acids. V lost 0 bases and J 6 bases, leaving 6 bases between the germline ends. The CDR3 DNA follows: TGTGCCAGCAGCTTAACCCAGTCTCAGCCCCAGCATTTT. Its protein product is CASSLTQSQPQHF.

The chain is built from TRBV28 and TRBJ2-7, with 9 bases matching TRBD1. Germline-derived CDR1 and CDR2 are MDHEN and SYDVKM. This CDR3 region has 15 residues. V was pared by 4 bases and J by 4 bases, with 8 bases of the junction left unmatched. The CDR3 coding sequence is TGTGCCAGCAGTTCCCCGACAGGGGGGCGGTACGAGCAGTACTTC. Translating gives CASSSPTGGRYEQYF.

V and J are TRBV5-4 and TRBJ2-2; TRBD1 aligns across 9 bases. J was trimmed by 4 bases and V by 4 bases; bases with no gene match: 8. The CDR3 consists of 16 residues. Germline CDR1 SGHNT, CDR2 YYREEE (reference sequence). This CDR3 is CASSRARTGVTGELFF. The CDR3 DNA reads TGTGCCAGCAGCCGAGCGAGGACAGGGGTCACCGGGGAGCTGTTTTTT.

The chain carries TRBV6-1 and TRBJ1-2; TRBD1 aligns across 9 bases. Germline V gene sequence: CDR1 MNHNS, CDR2 SASEGT. The CDR3 runs 14 residues. The ends lost 2 bases at V and 5 bases at J; junction bases unmatched: 3. The CDR3 nucleotides are TGTGCCAGCAGTGAACTGGGACAGGGATATGGCTACACCTTC. Translation: CASSELGQGYGYTF.

J is TRBJ2-5 and V is TRBV2; D is possibly TRBD1 (5 bases). In germline, CDR1 is SNHLY, CDR2 FYNNEI. The CDR3 sequence is 14 residues long. V was clipped by 4 bases and J by 1 base, with 10 bases between them. The CDR3 region is CASSGRAFQETQYF. As DNA, the CDR3 is TGTGCCAGCAGTGGCAGGGCTTTCCAAGAGACCCAGTACTTC.

V is TRBV5-1 and J is TRBJ2-1; D possibly corresponds to TRBD1 (5 bases). Germline CDR1 reads SGHRS; CDR2 reads YFSETQ. The CDR3 length is 14 residues. The V end lost 1 base, the J end lost 6 bases, and 11 bases lay between the germline ends. CDR3 bases: TGCGCCAGCAGCTTGCAGGGCCCCCGCAATGAGCAGTTCTTC. Encoded protein: CASSLQGPRNEQFF.

The J gene is TRBJ2-5, the V gene TRBV5-1; 9 bases line up with TRBD2. The germline gives CDR1 SGHRS, CDR2 YFSETQ. The CDR3 extends over 16 amino acids. V was clipped by 0 bases and J by 5 bases; unmatched bases: 8. The CDR3 nucleotides read TGCGCCAGCAGCTTGGGGCTAGCGGGGTCCCGGGAGACCCAGTACTTC. Translation gives CASSLGLAGSRETQYF.

This sequence joins TRBV5-1 and TRBJ2-5; 8 bases are a match to TRBD2. Losses at the gene ends were 1 base for V and 5 bases for J; bases not matched to a gene: 7. CDR1 SGHRS and CDR2 YFSETQ come from the germline V gene. The CDR3 is made up of 15 amino acids. CDR3 loop: CASSLRFGGAETQYF. The CDR3 DNA follows: TGCGCCAGCAGCTTGAGATTCGGGGGGGCTGAGACCCAGTACTTC. Looking up the rest from reference TRBV5-1 and TRBJ2-5 gives the full variable domain: KAGVTQTPRYLIKTRGQQVTLSCSPISGHRSVSWYQQTPGQGLQFLFEYFSETQRNKGNFPGRFSGRQFSNSRSEMNVSTLELGDSALYLCASSLRFGGAETQYFGPGTRLLVL.

This clone was detected once. This chain connects TRBV30 to TRBJ2-5; 7 nucleotides agree with TRBD2. Germline loops: CDR1 GTSNPN, CDR2 SVGIG (reference sequence). This CDR3 has 16 amino acids. V lost 0 bases to trimming and J lost 4 bases; unmatched junction nucleotides: 11. CDR3 amino acids: CAWSVLSGGAGETQYF. The CDR3 DNA follows: TGTGCCTGGAGTGTATTGTCGGGAGGTGCTGGAGAGACCCAGTACTTC.

The chain links TRBV5-6 to TRBJ2-7; maybe TRBD1 (6 bases). V lost 6 bases and J lost 12, with 34 bases in between. The length of the CDR3 is 17 residues. Per germline, CDR1 SGHDT and CDR2 YYEEEE. CDR3 DNA: TGTGCCAGCAACTCGCGATCGTCGGGAACAGGGCGAAAGTACCTGTACTTC. Translating it yields CASNSRSSGTGRKYLYF.

CDR3 in DNA: TGTGCCAGCAGCCGAGGAGGTGGCACTGAAGCTTTCTTT. It codes for CASSRGGGTEAFF. The chain joins TRBV6-6 to TRBJ1-1; D not certain. CDR3 size: 13 residues. Germline CDR1 and CDR2: MNHNY and SVGAGI (reference sequence). Trimming left V 6 bases short and J 4 bases short, with 12 bases between.

The rearrangement links TRBV29-1 to TRBJ2-2; tentatively, D is TRBD1 (6 bases). The length of the CDR3 is 13 residues. V was trimmed by 3 bases and J by 7 bases, leaving 12 bases between them. Germline V gives CDR1 SQVTM, CDR2 ANQGSEA. The CDR3 protein is CSVEWGPDGELFF. As DNA, the CDR3 is TGCAGCGTTGAGTGGGGGCCCGACGGGGAGCTGTTTTTT.

The chain recombines TRBV28 with TRBJ2-5; D is perhaps TRBD2 (6 bases). V gave up 6 bases and J gave up 3 bases, with 17 bases separating them. Germline V lookup: CDR1 MDHEN, CDR2 SYDVKM. The CDR3 is made up of 15 amino acids. The CDR3 DNA is TGTGCCAGCAGCCCAAGGGGACTTCCGGAAGAGACCCAGTACTTC. Residues: CASSPRGLPEETQYF.

The chain links TRBV30 to TRBJ1-2, with D tentatively TRBD1 (5 bases). CDR1 and CDR2 (germline): GTSNPN, SVGIG (reference sequence). This CDR3 contains 13 residues. Trimming took off 0 bases at V and 2 bases at J, with 7 bases between the two ends. In nucleotides, the CDR3 is TGTGCCTGGAGTGTTAACAGGAACTATGGCTACACCTTC. Its translation is CAWSVNRNYGYTF.

Only a few counts were recorded for this clone. The chain uses TRBV27 and TRBJ2-5, with TRBD1 identical over 9 bases. CDR3 length: 17 amino acids. Unmatched junction bases numbered 11, after V lost 5 bases and J lost 1 base. In germline, CDR1 is MNHEY, CDR2 SMNVEV (reference sequence). This CDR3 reads CASSPTGTGPFQETQYF. The CDR3 coding sequence is TGTGCCAGCAGTCCCACCGGGACAGGGCCCTTCCAAGAGACCCAGTACTTC.

This sequence joins TRBV3-1 (or the pseudogene TRBV3-2) and TRBJ2-3; 7 bases agree with TRBD2. In germline, CDR1 is LGHDT, CDR2 YNNKEL (reference sequence). CDR3 length: 14 amino acids. Trimming removed 4 bases from V and 0 bases from J; junction bases left unmatched: 1. The CDR3 bases are TGTGCCAGCAGCCCGACTAGCAGCACAGATACGCAGTATTTT. Residues: CASSPTSSTDTQYF.

The chain's CDR3 is CASGPSGGSYEQYF. CDR3 bases: TGCGCCAGCGGCCCCTCTGGGGGGTCCTACGAGCAGTACTTC. The chain has TRBV5-1 and TRBJ2-7; a weak D match, TRBD2 (6 bases). Germline CDR1 is SGHRS and CDR2 is YFSETQ. The length of the CDR3 is 14 residues. With 7 bases removed from V and 1 base from J, the gap between germline ends came to 15 bases.

This chain uses TRBV24-1 with TRBJ2-3; 12 bases map to TRBD1. The CDR3 runs 16 residues. Germline V gives CDR1 KGHDR, CDR2 SFDVKD. J was trimmed by 3 bases and V by 6 bases; bases with no gene match: 6. The CDR3 nucleotides read TGTGCCACCAGTCTGGGGACAGGGGGCTTGACAGATACGCAGTATTTT. It encodes CATSLGTGGLTDTQYF.

The chain employs TRBV4-1 and TRBJ2-1, with D possibly being TRBD2 (6 bases). Germline values: CDR1 MGHRA, CDR2 YSYEKL. Trimming removed 6 bases at V and 2 bases at J, with 14 bases between. The CDR3 extends over 15 amino acids. The CDR3 region is CASRPPGRAYNEQFF. Written as DNA, the CDR3 is TGCGCCAGCAGACCCCCCGGGAGAGCCTACAATGAGCAGTTCTTC.

The CDR3 nucleotides are TGTGCCAGCAGCCAAGGGGCACAGTTCTATGGCTACACCTTC. This sequence encodes CASSQGAQFYGYTF. The chain recombines TRBV14 with TRBJ1-2; D not certain. V lost 1 base and J 4 bases, leaving 10 bases between the germline ends. This CDR3 spans 14 amino acids. In germline, CDR1 is SGHDN, CDR2 FVKESK.

The chain couples TRBV28 to TRBJ1-5; D might be TRBD1 (6 bases). Between the trimmed V and J ends, which lost 5 bases and 2 bases, there was a span of 13 bases. Germline loops: CDR1 MDHEN, CDR2 SYDVKM. The CDR3 covers 15 residues. As DNA, the CDR3 is TGTGCCAGCAGTCTCGGGACAACCCGCAATCAGCCCCAGCATTTT. Encoded protein: CASSLGTTRNQPQHF.

This chain links TRBV30 with TRBJ2-3; weak D call: TRBD2 (6 bases). CDR1 and CDR2 from the germline V gene are GTSNPN and SVGIG (reference sequence). The germline V and J ends were trimmed by 4 bases and 1 base, with 9 bases remaining between them. The CDR3 totals 13 residues. The chain's CDR3 is CAWTSGGTDTQYF. The CDR3 nucleotides read TGTGCCTGGACGTCGGGGGGCACAGATACGCAGTATTTT.

V is TRBV6-5 and J is TRBJ2-3, with D maybe TRBD2 (5 bases). In germline, CDR1 is MNHEY, CDR2 SVGAGI. V lost 10 bases, J lost 1 base, and 12 bases lay in between. The CDR3 totals 13 residues. The CDR3 region has the DNA TGTGCCACCAGGTGGGGAGGCACAGATACGCAGTATTTT. Its translation: CATRWGGTDTQYF.

The rearrangement joins TRBV25-1 to TRBJ1-6; D ambiguous. The length of the CDR3 is 14 residues. Trimming cost V 7 bases and J 9 bases, with 16 bases left between them. CDR1 is MGHDK and CDR2 is SYGVNS in the germline V gene. CDR3 sequence reads: CASTYGIGGSPLHF. Here the CDR3 DNA reads TGTGCCAGCACCTATGGTATCGGAGGTTCACCCCTCCACTTT.

The J gene is TRBJ2-7, the V gene TRBV29-1, with 7 bases aligning to TRBD2. The CDR3 has 13 residues. From germline, CDR1 is SQVTM and CDR2 ANQGSEA. The V segment lost 4 bases and the J segment 3 bases; nucleotides outside the gene matches: 6. CDR3 loop: CSVVREGNYEQYF. The CDR3 DNA reads TGCAGCGTTGTGAGGGAGGGTAACTACGAGCAGTACTTC.

The chain employs TRBV7-3 and TRBJ2-3; weak D call: TRBD1 (6 bases). V was cut by 8 bases and J by 0 bases, with 6 bases left in between. The CDR3 is made up of 12 amino acids. In germline, CDR1 is SGHTA, CDR2 FQGTGA. In DNA, the CDR3 is TGTGCCAGCGGGGGCAGCACAGATACGCAGTATTTT. This encodes CASGGSTDTQYF.

The chain links TRBV5-1 to TRBJ2-1; 8 bases agree with TRBD2. The trim removed 1 base at V and 7 bases at J, leaving 4 bases unmatched. This CDR3 contains 14 residues. From germline, CDR1 is SGHRS and CDR2 YFSETQ. The DNA of the CDR3 is TGCGCCAGCAGCTTGCAGCGGGAGAGGAATGAGCAGTTCTTC. Residues: CASSLQRERNEQFF.

The chain uses TRBV5-6 and TRBJ2-6; D remains ambiguous. This CDR3 comprises 15 residues. V was shortened by 0 bases and J by 0 bases, with 4 bases between the two germline ends. Germline V CDR1 and CDR2: SGHDT, YYEEEE. Here the CDR3 DNA reads TGTGCCAGCAGCTTGGGAGTCTCTGGGGCCAACGTCCTGACTTTC. Its protein product is CASSLGVSGANVLTF.

The chain carries TRBV9 and TRBJ2-7; 7 bases fit TRBD1. Germline V gives CDR1 SGDLS, CDR2 YYNGEE. This CDR3 has 16 amino acids. Losses at the gene ends were 3 bases for V and 4 bases for J; bases not matched to a gene: 13. CDR3 DNA: TGTGCCAGCAGCGAATCCCGGGACAGAGCTTCGTACGAGCAGTACTTC. Translation gives CASSESRDRASYEQYF.